The next 7 T cell receptor beta chains were all read from a single sample in a study of T cells in tumors after PD-1 blockade. The data were produced by immunoSEQ multiplex PCR, yet TCRdb's version contains in-frame clones alone and is incomplete. The sample includes some 10,000 clones, roughly three fifths of them seen just once. The specimen was tumor tissue, collected after anti-PD-1 treatment. The receptors originated from a human donor with basal cell carcinoma.

This sequence joins TRBV5-4 and TRBJ2-7; possibly TRBD2 for D (7 bases). From germline, CDR1 is SGHNT and CDR2 YYREEE (reference sequence). This CDR3 region has 15 residues. Trimming took off 2 bases at V and 6 bases at J, with 18 bases between the two ends. CDR3 amino acids: CASSFSSGGWGEQYF. Written as DNA, the CDR3 is TGTGCCAGCAGCTTTTCATCGGGGGGCTGGGGCGAGCAGTACTTC. The full variable domain, in which reference TRBV5-4 and TRBJ2-7 provide the parts outside the CDR3, is ETGVTQSPTHLIKTRGQQVTLRCSSQSGHNTVSWYQQALGQGPQFIFQYYREEENGRGNFPPRFSGLQFPNYSSELNVNALELDDSALYLCASSFSSGGWGEQYFGPGTRLTVT.

The chain recombines TRBV2 with TRBJ1-2, with 7 bases that match TRBD1. Trimming cost V 6 bases and J 2 bases; bases outside gene matches: 3. The CDR3 is 13 residues long. Looked up from germline, CDR1 is SNHLY and CDR2 is FYNNEI. The CDR3 sequence: CASSVQGNYGYTF. The CDR3 DNA reads TGTGCCAGCAGCGTACAGGGGAACTATGGCTACACCTTC.

The chain has TRBV19 and TRBJ1-5, with 9 bases identical to TRBD1. Germline V gene sequence: CDR1 LNHDA, CDR2 SQIVND (reference sequence). V gave up 7 bases and J gave up 7 bases; unmatched junction bases: 8. CDR3 size: 14 residues. CDR3 in amino acids: CASTKQGAGQPQHF. The CDR3 DNA sequence: TGTGCCAGTACCAAACAGGGGGCAGGCCAGCCCCAGCATTTT.

The V gene is TRBV5-1, the J gene TRBJ2-7, with no clear D. V was cut by 4 bases and J by 2 bases, with 7 bases left in between. Looked up from germline, CDR1 is SGHRS and CDR2 is YFSETQ. The CDR3 length is 12 residues. The CDR3 spells CASSAGAYEQYF. The CDR3 bases are TGCGCCAGCAGCGCCGGAGCCTACGAGCAGTACTTC.

This chain links TRBV14 with TRBJ1-6; TRBD1 might be the D (6 bases). This CDR3 is 15 amino acids long. CDR1 is SGHDN and CDR2 is FVKESK in the germline V gene. V was pared by 3 bases and J by 8 bases, with 14 bases between. This CDR3 reads CASSQDWGADSPLHF. CDR3 bases: TGTGCCAGCAGCCAGGATTGGGGGGCCGATTCACCCCTCCACTTT.

The chain has TRBV24-1 and TRBJ2-2; 13 bases match TRBD2. Germline CDR1 and CDR2: KGHDR and SFDVKD. CDR3 length: 18 amino acids. V was pared by 4 bases and J by 0 bases, with 4 bases of the junction left unmatched. CDR3 in amino acids: CATSESGTSGTNTGELFF. The DNA of the CDR3 is TGTGCCACCAGTGAGTCTGGGACTAGCGGGACGAACACCGGGGAGCTGTTTTTT.

The table lists this clone with a few counts. The J gene is TRBJ2-3, the V gene TRBV6-2 or TRBV6-3, with TRBD2 as a possible D gene (6 bases). The CDR3 runs to 17 residues. V was shortened by 2 bases and J by 2 bases, with 17 bases between the two germline ends. Germline assignment: CDR1 MNHEY and CDR2 SVGEGT. The CDR3 bases are TGTGCCAGCAGTTACGGACTTGAGGCGGGGAACACAGATACGCAGTATTTT. Amino acids: CASSYGLEAGNTDTQYF.